Shown below are 14 T cell receptor beta chains from a single sample sequenced in a study of T-cell reconstitution after alpha-beta-depleted transplantation in children. Unique molecular identifiers were built into the TCRbeta library. One entry per CDR3 protein, called by TCRdb with MiXCR from the PCR reads. Among around 450,000 distinct CDR3 sequences, 43% were seen once, and the ten largest hold 27%. The source material was PBMCs, sampled before TCRalphabeta/CD19-depleted stem cell transplant. Receptor source: a girl aged 2-10 years with aplastic anemia, due to receive a stem cell transplant.

The J gene is TRBJ2-5, the V gene TRBV5-5; no clear D. Between the trimmed V and J ends, which lost 2 bases and 1 base, there was a span of 6 bases. Germline CDR1 and CDR2: SGHKS and YYEKEE (reference sequence). The CDR3 spans 13 residues. The CDR3 DNA reads as TGTGCCAGCAGCTTTTCTTTCCAAGAGACCCAGTACTTC. Translation: CASSFSFQETQYF.

The V call is TRBV29-1, the J call TRBJ2-5, with TRBD2 identical over 14 bases. This CDR3 is built from 15 residues. The ends lost 4 bases at V and 5 bases at J; junction bases unmatched: 6. CDR1 is SQVTM and CDR2 is ANQGSEA in the germline V gene. This chain's CDR3 is CSVAGLAGGQETQYF. The CDR3 DNA follows: TGCAGCGTTGCAGGACTAGCGGGAGGCCAGGAGACCCAGTACTTC.

This clonotype occurred once. The chain employs TRBV5-1 and TRBJ2-2; the D is unclear. The CDR3 loop spans 16 amino acids. CDR1 is SGHRS, CDR2 YFSETQ, per germline. Trimming removed 0 bases from V and 1 base from J, with 10 bases in between. CDR3 residues: CASSLGTSWNTGELFF. CDR3 nucleotides: TGCGCCAGCAGCTTGGGGACCTCCTGGAACACCGGGGAGCTGTTTTTT.

This clonotype was seen a handful of times. The chain employs TRBV5-1 and TRBJ2-7; D is unclear. CDR1 is SGHRS, CDR2 YFSETQ, per germline. This CDR3 has 12 amino acids. Deletions cut 4 bases from V and 0 bases from J, with 5 bases between. CDR3 sequence: CASSAHSYEQYF. The CDR3 nucleotides read TGCGCCAGCAGCGCCCACTCCTACGAGCAGTACTTC. The whole variable domain, filled in from reference TRBV5-1 and TRBJ2-7, reads KAGVTQTPRYLIKTRGQQVTLSCSPISGHRSVSWYQQTPGQGLQFLFEYFSETQRNKGNFPGRFSGRQFSNSRSEMNVSTLELGDSALYLCASSAHSYEQYFGPGTRLTVT.

The table lists this clonotype with a few counts. The chain has TRBV7-9 and TRBJ2-5; 7 bases are shared with TRBD2. Germline values: CDR1 SEHNR, CDR2 FQNEAQ (reference sequence). The trim removed 5 bases at V and 1 base at J, leaving 7 bases unmatched. CDR3 size: 15 residues. DNA for the CDR3: TGTGCCAGCAGCAATCTCGGGGGGTTCCAAGAGACCCAGTACTTC. As protein: CASSNLGGFQETQYF.

This clonotype was counted many times. The chain links TRBV7-3 to TRBJ2-3, with 9 bases lining up with TRBD2. The germline CDR1 and CDR2 sequences are SGHTA and FQGTGA. This CDR3 has 15 residues. V lost 5 bases, J lost 3 bases, and 6 bases stayed unmatched. The CDR3: CASSPVAGVTDTQYF. The CDR3 DNA sequence: TGTGCCAGCAGCCCCGTAGCGGGAGTGACAGATACGCAGTATTTT.

This sequence joins TRBV7-6 and TRBJ2-5, with 8 bases identical to TRBD1. The CDR3 has 16 amino acids. V shed 6 bases and J 5 bases; nucleotides not matched to a gene: 14. Germline-derived CDR1 and CDR2 are SGHVS and FNYEAQ. Written as DNA, the CDR3 is TGTGCCAGCAGTCTCCCCGGAGGACAGGGACTGGAGACCCAGTACTTC. Translating it yields CASSLPGGQGLETQYF.

This CDR3 reads CASLNRGAYEQYF. The CDR3 DNA sequence: TGTGCCAGCCTTAATAGGGGAGCCTACGAGCAGTACTTC. The chain links TRBV28 to TRBJ2-7, with D tentatively TRBD1 or TRBD2 (5 bases each). Germline V CDR1 and CDR2: MDHEN, SYDVKM. The CDR3 runs to 13 residues. Trimming took off 8 bases at V and 2 bases at J, with 13 bases between the two ends.

The rearrangement joins TRBV5-5 to TRBJ2-3; D might be TRBD2 (5 bases). Trimming pared 4 bases from V and 2 bases from J, leaving 11 bases between. This CDR3 is 14 amino acids long. The germline CDR1 and CDR2 sequences are SGHKS and YYEKEE (reference sequence). The CDR3 spells CASSRGRFTDTQYF. In DNA form, the CDR3 reads TGTGCCAGCAGCCGAGGGAGATTCACAGATACGCAGTATTTT. Full variable domain (rest looked up from reference TRBV5-5 and TRBJ2-3): DAGVTQSPTHLIKTRGQQVTLRCSPISGHKSVSWYQQVLGQGPQFIFQYYEKEERGRGNFPDRFSARQFPNYSSELNVNALLLGDSALYLCASSRGRFTDTQYFGPGTRLTVL.

The J gene is TRBJ2-3, the V gene TRBV6-1; D is ambiguous. CDR3 length: 15 amino acids. Germline V gene data show CDR1 as MNHNS and CDR2 as SASEGT. V dropped 7 bases and J dropped 11 bases, with 25 bases sitting between them. CDR3 DNA sequence: TGTGCCAGCATCAAAGCGAAGGCAGTTCCTAATGAGCAGTATTTT. It yields the protein CASIKAKAVPNEQYF.

This clonotype was seen a few times. This chain uses TRBV10-3 with TRBJ2-4; 7 positions agree with TRBD1. The trim removed 10 bases at V and 8 bases at J, leaving 11 bases unmatched. CDR3 size: 13 residues. Germline CDR1 and CDR2: ENHRY and SYGVKD. In nucleotides, the CDR3 is TGTGCCAGCACAGGGGCTGGAATGGACATTCAGTACTTC. Its protein product is CASTGAGMDIQYF.

This sequence joins TRBV5-1 and TRBJ2-5; 12 positions agree with TRBD2. The J segment lost 4 bases and the V segment lost 4 bases, leaving 11 bases of the junction unmatched. This CDR3 spans 17 amino acids. The germline gives CDR1 SGHRS, CDR2 YFSETQ. Here the CDR3 reads CASSHVLAGGPGETQYF. The CDR3 region has the DNA TGCGCCAGCAGCCACGTTCTAGCGGGAGGGCCGGGAGAGACCCAGTACTTC.

The table lists this clonotype with many counts. The chain has TRBV7-9 and TRBJ2-2; no reliable D call. The length of the CDR3 is 14 residues. V lost 5 bases, J lost 0 bases, and 7 bases lay in between. Germline V gives CDR1 SEHNR, CDR2 FQNEAQ (reference sequence). The CDR3 DNA follows: TGTGCCAGCAGCGAAAGGGCGAACACCGGGGAGCTGTTTTTT. This translates into CASSERANTGELFF.

The chain has TRBV9 and TRBJ2-2, with TRBD1 identical over 7 bases. Germline CDR1 and CDR2: SGDLS and YYNGEE. The ends lost 3 bases at V and 3 bases at J; junction bases unmatched: 8. The CDR3 has 16 residues. The chain's CDR3 is CASSATTGLYTGELFF. DNA of the CDR3: TGTGCCAGCAGCGCGACGACAGGGTTGTACACCGGGGAGCTGTTTTTT.